The 15 T cell receptor beta chains below all came from one sample that was sequenced in a study of T cells expressing NK-cell markers. Reanalyzing the 5' RACE reads, TCRdb keeps one entry per CDR3 protein, without DNA. The sample data list about 550,000 distinct CDR3 sequences. Sequencing was done on a sample of blood T cells: a sorted CD56 or NKG2C T cell subset, CD4+ or CD8+ T cells, or bulk PBMC T cells (not recorded which). The receptors shown here come from a young man in good health.

V and J are TRBV18 and TRBJ2-3; as DNA is missing, the TRBD1 call by TCRdb cannot be tested. CDR1 KGHSH and CDR2 LQKENI come from the germline V gene. This CDR3 has 15 residues. CDR3 sequence: CASFRDRKNTDTQYF.

The chain is built from TRBV5-1 and TRBJ2-7; as DNA is missing, the TRBD1 call by TCRdb cannot be tested. CDR3 length: 16 amino acids. Germline CDR1 and CDR2: SGHRS and YFSETQ. CDR3 amino acids: CASSLVGNDFTYEQYF.

The rearrangement joins TRBV15 to TRBJ1-3; the TCRdb call, TRBD1, lacks DNA for checking. Germline V gives CDR1 LNHNV, CDR2 YYDKDF (reference sequence). This CDR3 has 18 amino acids. CDR3 residues: CATSRDPQDRVGRNTIYF.

This sequence joins TRBV7-9 and TRBJ2-1. The CDR3 is 16 residues long. Germline V gene lookup returns CDR1 SEHNR and CDR2 FQNEAQ (reference sequence). The CDR3 sequence is CASSPRSAANYNEQFF.

The CDR3 sequence: CASRPGTSGTGEQYF. The rearrangement uses TRBV6-2 or TRBV6-3 and TRBJ2-7; there is no DNA to check the TCRdb D call of TRBD2. The CDR3 extends over 15 amino acids. CDR1 and CDR2 (germline): MNHEY, SVGEGT.

The chain combines TRBV27 with TRBJ1-5. Germline values: CDR1 MNHEY, CDR2 SMNVEV (reference sequence). This CDR3 has 15 amino acids. The CDR3: CASHPAGNSNQPQHF.

This chain connects TRBV27 to TRBJ1-5; TCRdb's D call of TRBD1 is untestable without DNA. Germline CDR1 is MNHEY and CDR2 is SMNVEV (reference sequence). CDR3 length equals 17 residues. The CDR3 loop reads CASRQQGSGGSNQPQHF.

The chain is built from TRBV18 and TRBJ2-1; TCRdb picks TRBD2, but there is no DNA to check that call. The CDR3 extends over 15 amino acids. Germline CDR1 is KGHSH and CDR2 is LQKENI. CDR3 in amino acids: CASSGLAGTYNEQFF.

This chain links TRBV10-3 with TRBJ2-3. Germline V CDR1 and CDR2: ENHRY, SYGVKD. The CDR3 is 15 amino acids. CDR3 amino acids: CAIGNQHISTDTQYF.

The chain carries TRBV2 and TRBJ2-6; as DNA is missing, the TRBD1 call by TCRdb cannot be tested. Per the germline V gene, CDR1 is SNHLY and CDR2 is FYNNEI. The length of the CDR3 is 15 residues. CDR3 in amino acids: CASIPGRSGANVLTF.

This chain uses TRBV6-2 or TRBV6-3 with TRBJ1-1. The CDR3 runs 14 residues. Germline values: CDR1 MNHEY, CDR2 SVGEGT. The CDR3 sequence: CASRPSGKYTEAFF.

The V call is TRBV20-1, the J call TRBJ2-5; TCRdb names TRBD1, which stays unverified in the absence of DNA. CDR3 length: 15 amino acids. Germline V lookup: CDR1 DFQATT, CDR2 SNEGSKA (reference sequence). The CDR3 sequence: CSAKGGAGSMETQYF.

This chain joins TRBV15 and TRBJ2-4; as DNA is missing, the TRBD1 call by TCRdb cannot be tested. The CDR3 is made up of 18 amino acids. Germline V lookup: CDR1 LNHNV, CDR2 YYDKDF (reference sequence). Here the CDR3 reads CATSRVGDTSSTKNIQYF.

J is TRBJ2-1 and V is TRBV7-2; TCRdb picks TRBD2, but there is no DNA to check that call. Germline V CDR1 and CDR2: SGHTA, FQGNSA. The CDR3 is 17 amino acids. CDR3 sequence: CASSLVSGRRAYNEQFF. Using reference TRBV7-2 and TRBJ2-1 for the parts outside the CDR3, the full variable domain is GAGVSQSPSNKVTEKGKDVELRCDPISGHTALYWYRQSLGQGLEFLIYFQGNSAPDKSGLPSDRFSAERTGGSVSTLTIQRTQQEDSAVYLCASSLVSGRRAYNEQFFGPGTRLTVL.

The chain links TRBV7-9 to TRBJ1-2. The CDR3 is 15 amino acids. The germline V gene has CDR1 SEHNR and CDR2 FQNEAQ (reference sequence). This chain's CDR3 is CASSLVTVDGYGYTF.